This T cell receptor (beta chain) is drawn from a study of cytomegalovirus exposure and HLA in healthy donors. About this clone: No antigen is known for it.

13 Jbeta primers and 60 Vbeta primers were used for the PCR. The assay was immunoSEQ multiplex PCR, and TCRdb's table has in-frame clones only and misses some. Here the sample spans roughly 150,000 clones, 75% being singletons. The V gene end was trimmed by 0 bases and the J gene end by 2 bases; junction bases not matched to a gene: 1. The germline CDR1 and CDR2 sequences are SGHRS and YFSETQ. The CDR3 is 16 residues long. Study results and limitations: In an earlier analysis, productive rearrangement rates for most beta V segments clustered near 87% or 30%.

This receptor was identified in a man younger than 35 in good health and CMV-seropositive. Sequenced: PBMCs. The chain links TRBV5-1 to TRBJ1-6; 8 positions match TRBD1. CDR3 sequence (DNA): TGCGCCAGCAGCTTGGGGACAGGGACCTATAATTCACCCCTCCACTTT. Amino acids: CASSLGTGTYNSPLHF.